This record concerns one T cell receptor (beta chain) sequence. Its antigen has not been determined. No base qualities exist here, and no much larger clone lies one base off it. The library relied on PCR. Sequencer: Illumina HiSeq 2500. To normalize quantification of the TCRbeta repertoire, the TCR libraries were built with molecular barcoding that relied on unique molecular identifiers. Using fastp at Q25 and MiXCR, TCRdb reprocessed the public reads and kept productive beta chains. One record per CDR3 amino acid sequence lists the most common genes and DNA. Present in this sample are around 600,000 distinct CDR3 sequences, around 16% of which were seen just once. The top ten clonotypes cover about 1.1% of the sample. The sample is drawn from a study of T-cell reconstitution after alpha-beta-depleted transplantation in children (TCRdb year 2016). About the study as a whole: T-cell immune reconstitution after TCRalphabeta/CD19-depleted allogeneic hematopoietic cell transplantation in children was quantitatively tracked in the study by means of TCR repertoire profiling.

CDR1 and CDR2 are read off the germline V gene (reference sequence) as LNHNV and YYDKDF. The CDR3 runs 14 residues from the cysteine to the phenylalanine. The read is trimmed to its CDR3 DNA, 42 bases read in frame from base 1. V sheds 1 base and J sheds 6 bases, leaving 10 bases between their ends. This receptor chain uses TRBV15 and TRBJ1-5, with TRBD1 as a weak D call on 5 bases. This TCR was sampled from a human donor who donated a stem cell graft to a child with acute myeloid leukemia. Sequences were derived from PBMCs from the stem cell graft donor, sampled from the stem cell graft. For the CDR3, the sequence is CATSRVPRVQPQHF. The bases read TGTGCCACCAGCAGAGTCCCCAGGGTTCAGCCCCAGCATTTT.